The clone carrying this TCR beta chain has just a few counts. The data were taken from a study of blood T cells in healthy people across ages. The second PCR ran about 6 to 11 cycles with a sample-barcoded 5' primer and J-beta primers. Researchers report that each sample yielded at least 2.5 million CDR3-containing paired-end reads. TCRdb fed the 5' RACE reads into MiXCR, producing one record per CDR3 protein. The table has around 970,000 distinct CDR3 sequences, just over 50% seen once. The CDR3 contains 14 residues. Germline V gives CDR1 MNHEY, CDR2 SVGEGT. Trimming shortened V by 8 bases and J by 0 bases, and 10 bases separated the two germline ends.

The sequencing input was blood. The receptor comes from a woman in her fifties or sixties in good health. The chain is built from TRBV6-2 or TRBV6-3 and TRBJ2-2, with a weak D call TRBD1 (6 bases). CDR3: CASQGTTNTGELFF. CDR3 sequence (DNA): TGTGCCAGCCAAGGGACAACGAACACCGGGGAGCTGTTTTTT.